These 15 T cell receptor beta chains were sequenced from one sample in a study of metastatic and nonmetastatic thyroid tumors. All patients reached thyroid surgery having received no treatment beforehand. TCRdb re-analyzed the PCR reads using MiXCR. The table includes tens of thousands of clones, about a sixth detected once. Sequencing input: tumor tissue. Receptors were obtained from a female donor with papillary thyroid cancer or a benign thyroid nodule (not recorded which). Some clones in this sample may be carry-over from other donors' samples.

In regard to this clone: Because it lacks the conserved phenylalanine or tryptophan at the end, this CDR3 is likely a read error. This chain uses TRBV28 with TRBJ2-7; the match to TRBD1 covers 9 bases. The J segment lost 3 bases and the V segment lost 6 bases, leaving 6 bases of the junction unmatched. The CDR3 runs to 14 residues. Germline assignment: CDR1 MDHEN and CDR2 SYDVKM. CDR3 DNA: TGTGCCAGCAGGAAAGGACAGGGGCTCTACGAGCAGTACCTC. This codes for CASRKGQGLYEQYL.

This clone was found a few times. This may stem from a read error, because a much larger clone lies one nucleotide away. The chain is built from TRBV10-3 and TRBJ1-5; 9 bases are a match to TRBD1. In germline, CDR1 is ENHRY, CDR2 SYGVKD. The CDR3 covers 13 residues. Losses at the gene ends were 10 bases for V and 4 bases for J; bases not matched to a gene: 5. The CDR3 coding sequence is TGTGCCACCGTGGACAGGGGTAATCAGCCCCAGCATTTT. Translated: CATVDRGNQPQHF.

This clone was recorded many times. The chain uses TRBV20-1 and TRBJ2-3; either TRBD1 or TRBD2 may fit D (6 bases each). Germline V gives CDR1 DFQATT, CDR2 SNEGSKA (reference sequence). CDR3 length: 14 residues. Trimming shortened V by 0 bases and J by 7 bases, and 14 bases separated the two germline ends. CDR3 sequence: CSARDPGGGHTQYF. The CDR3 nucleotides read TGCAGTGCTAGAGATCCTGGTGGGGGGCATACGCAGTATTTT.

About this clone itself: A read error is possible here, since a much larger clone lies one base away. This rearrangement joins TRBV5-4 to TRBJ1-2; no clear D gene. The V end was cut by 1 base, the J end by 10 bases, with 8 bases between. The CDR3 length is 11 residues. The germline V gene encodes CDR1 SGHNT and CDR2 YYREEE (reference sequence). The CDR3 DNA is TGTGCCAGCAGCTTGTACGGGGTCTACACCTTC. This gives the protein CASSLYGVYTF.

This clone showed up many times. The chain uses TRBV4-2 and TRBJ2-1; TRBD2 matches 9 bases. Germline V gene lookup returns CDR1 LGHNA and CDR2 YNFKEQ. There are 15 residues in the CDR3. V lost 1 base to trimming and J lost 7 bases; unmatched junction nucleotides: 5. The CDR3 region is CASSQAGGRVNEQFF. The CDR3 coding sequence is TGTGCCAGCAGCCAAGCGGGCGGGAGGGTTAATGAGCAGTTCTTC.

CDR3 residues: CASSLPRYKGGYTEAFF. For the CDR3, the DNA is TGTGCCAGCAGCTTACCTCGCTACAAGGGGGGATACACTGAAGCTTTCTTT. The genes are TRBV11-1 and TRBJ1-1, with a possible D match to TRBD1 (6 bases). The CDR3 covers 17 residues. Germline V CDR1 and CDR2: SGHAT, FQDESV (reference sequence). V gave up 2 bases and J gave up 3 bases, with 19 bases separating them.

This clone showed up many times. CDR3 sequence: CASKVGNYGYTF. The CDR3 DNA sequence: TGTGCCAGCAAAGTTGGCAACTATGGCTACACCTTC. The V gene is TRBV28, the J gene TRBJ1-2; no reliable D call. Germline CDR1 MDHEN, CDR2 SYDVKM. Trimming cost V 7 bases and J 2 bases, with 8 bases left between them. The CDR3 runs to 12 residues.

This clone was counted at least ten times. The gene calls are TRBV18 and TRBJ2-7; no definite D call. Between the trimmed V and J ends, which lost 1 base and 3 bases, there was a span of 13 bases. CDR3 length: 15 amino acids. The V gene's germline CDR1 is KGHSH and CDR2 LQKENI. The CDR3: CASSPLSGVGYEQYF. The CDR3 nucleotides are TGTGCCAGCTCACCACTTTCTGGTGTGGGCTACGAGCAGTACTTC.

Many counts were recorded for this clone. The J gene is TRBJ1-2, the V gene TRBV7-2; no clear D gene. CDR1 is SGHTA and CDR2 is FQGNSA in the germline V gene. The CDR3 sequence is 12 residues long. The V gene lost 7 bases and the J gene lost 4 bases, with 10 bases spanning the gap. CDR3 DNA: TGTGCCAGCACCGAATTGGGCTATGGCTACACCTTC. Its translation is CASTELGYGYTF.

The chain recombines TRBV12-3 or TRBV12-4 with TRBJ1-2; possible D gene TRBD1, 5 bases. This CDR3 has 13 amino acids. V was trimmed by 8 bases and J by 7 bases, leaving 17 bases between them. CDR3 sequence reads: CASLRGDVRGYTF. The DNA for the CDR3 is TGTGCCAGCCTGCGCGGGGACGTACGTGGCTACACCTTC.

Note on this clone: It may be a read error: a sequence one base away is much more abundant. The V call is TRBV4-2, the J call TRBJ2-4; TRBD2 matches at 7 bases. The V and J ends lost 4 bases and 2 bases, in that order; junction bases with no gene match: 20. Per germline, CDR1 LGHNA and CDR2 YNFKEQ. The CDR3 extends over 20 amino acids. The CDR3 reads CASSPKAQFDRGLSKNIQYF. CDR3 nucleotide sequence: TGTGCCAGCAGCCCGAAGGCACAGTTCGATAGGGGACTATCCAAAAACATTCAGTACTTC.

This clone has ten or more counts. This chain connects TRBV4-2 to TRBJ2-7, with D possibly matching TRBD2 (6 bases). This CDR3 region has 16 residues. Trimming took 1 base from V and 2 from J, leaving 15 bases between them. Germline assignment: CDR1 LGHNA and CDR2 YNFKEQ. The CDR3 loop reads CASSQVAAGQAYEQYF. Written as DNA, the CDR3 is TGTGCCAGCAGCCAAGTAGCGGCAGGGCAGGCCTACGAGCAGTACTTC.

This clone was seen ten or more times. The chain links TRBV2 to TRBJ2-5, with TRBD2 matching over 7 bases. CDR1 is SNHLY and CDR2 is FYNNEI in the germline V gene. V shed 1 base, J shed 2 bases, and the junction held 16 bases outside the gene matches. The CDR3 consists of 19 residues. The DNA of the CDR3 is TGTGCCAGCAGTGAAGACCTAGTAATGGAGCGGGAACTACAAGAGACCCAGTACTTC. Protein sequence: CASSEDLVMERELQETQYF.

This clone has ten or more counts. The chain is built from TRBV9 and TRBJ2-3, with 16 bases aligning to TRBD2. CDR3 length equals 17 residues. CDR1 is SGDLS, CDR2 YYNGEE, per germline. V gave up 6 bases and J gave up 3 bases; unmatched junction bases: 7. The CDR3 protein is CASTAGTSGRDTDTQYF. The DNA of the CDR3 is TGTGCCAGCACCGCCGGGACTAGCGGGAGGGATACAGATACGCAGTATTTT.

CDR3 sequence: CASSGDYNKQYF. The DNA for the CDR3 is TGTGCCAGCAGTGGAGACTATAACAAGCAGTACTTC. The chain has TRBV6-1 and TRBJ2-7, with D possibly TRBD2 on 5 matching bases. The V and J ends lost 4 bases and 8 bases respectively, with 12 bases between them. This CDR3 spans 12 amino acids. Per the germline V gene, CDR1 is MNHNS and CDR2 is SASEGT.